This T cell receptor beta chain appears in the sequencing data of a study of shared T cell receptors in the human thymus. Germline CDR1 and CDR2: MDHEN and SYDVKM. CDR3 length equals 14 residues. V was trimmed by 2 bases and J by 5 bases, leaving 12 bases between them. The protocol was immunoSEQ multiplex PCR, while the TCRdb copy is restricted to in-frame clones and leaves out a portion. This sample yields hundreds of thousands of clones, of which more than 75% are seen a single time; roughly 0.013% belongs to the top ten. The sample was also reused in another study, on human thymus T cells. As reported in that work: Corrective cardiac operations yielded the resected thymus tissue. Unrelated individuals reportedly shared highly overlapping thymic TCR repertoires.

Sequencing used thymocytes. This chain joins TRBV28 and TRBJ1-1, with D tentatively TRBD1 (5 bases). The TCR comes from a boy in the first two years of life with a congenital heart defect. The CDR3 nucleotides are TGTGCCAGCAGTTTACCGGGACGGGGGACTGAAGCTTTCTTT. Translation gives CASSLPGRGTEAFF.